This is a list of T cell receptor beta chains from one sample in a study of blood T cell repertoires in COVID-19. Here immunoSEQ multiplex PCR was the method, and the copy in TCRdb shows in-frame clones only, minus some. The data show 200,000 to 250,000 clones, 84% seen once. The sample consisted of PBMCs or T cells enriched from blood (not recorded which). The receptors stem from a man aged 60 to 69 who had recovered from COVID-19. Both conserved end residues are part of each CDR3. D genes are given only for firm matches. The size of a clone is reported for some rows only, either as once, few or many, or as a class for expanded clones.

TRBJ1-1 | TRBV3-1/TRBV3-2 | - | TRBD1 | TGTGCCAGCAGCTTCCGGGACAGGGCTTCTGAAGCTTTCTTT | CASSFRDRASEAFF
TRBJ2-3 | TRBV27 | - | - | TGTGCCAGCAGTTTCGGCCTAGCTCTCACAGATACGCAGTATTTT | CASSFGLALTDTQYF
TRBJ2-1 | TRBV18 | - | TRBD1 | TGTGCCAGCTCACCCGGACAGGGCTGGGGTGAGCAGTTCTTC | CASSPGQGWGEQFF
TRBJ2-1 | TRBV10-2 | - | TRBD1 | TGCGCCAGCAGAATACAGGGGGCATGGGACAATGAGCAGTTCTTC | CASRIQGAWDNEQFF
TRBJ1-2 | TRBV7-9 | - | - | TGTGCCAGCAGCTTTAACACAGAGAACTATGGCTACACCTTC | CASSFNTENYGYTF
TRBJ2-1 | TRBV14 | - | - | TGTGCCAGCAGCCAAGATCTGTGGGGGGTAGCGCAGTTCTTC | CASSQDLWGVAQFF
TRBJ1-1 | TRBV28 | - | TRBD1 | TGTGCCAGCAGTTTTCTTCCGGGACAGGGTAACACTGAAGCTTTCTTT | CASSFLPGQGNTEAFF
TRBJ2-7 | TRBV6-2/TRBV6-3 | - | TRBD1 | TGTGCCAGCAGCTCTAACGGACAGGGGTCCGAGCAGTACTTC | CASSSNGQGSEQYF
TRBJ1-1 | TRBV13 | - | - | TGTGCCAGCAGCTTCAGGGGACCGAACACTGAAGCTTTCTTT | CASSFRGPNTEAFF
TRBJ1-2 | TRBV30 | once | TRBD1 | TGTGCCTGGAGTCGACAGGGGGCTGATGGGCTCTATGGCTACACCTTC | CAWSRQGADGLYGYTF
TRBJ2-5 | TRBV28 | - | - | TGTGCCAGCTTTCGTAGCGGCCAAGAGACCCAGTACTTC | CASFRSGQETQYF
TRBJ2-2 | TRBV7-6 | - | - | TGTGCCAGCAGCTTAGCGCTGGGCCAGGGGAGCGCCGGGGAGCTGTTTTTT | CASSLALGQGSAGELFF
TRBJ2-4 | TRBV19 | - | - | TGTGCCAGTAGCGATCAGGGGAACAAAAACATTCAGTACTTC | CASSDQGNKNIQYF
TRBJ1-1 | TRBV5-6 | - | TRBD1 | TGTGCCAGCAGTAAAGGGGGCAGATTCACTGAAGCTTTCTTT | CASSKGGRFTEAFF
TRBJ2-3 | TRBV30 | once | TRBD1 | TGTGCCTGGAGTAAGGACAGGGGGAGTCCGGTAACAGATACGCAGTATTTT | CAWSKDRGSPVTDTQYF
TRBJ2-1 | TRBV24-1 | - | TRBD1 | TGTGCCACCAGTGATGCCGGGACAGGGGTCAATGAGCAGTTCTTC | CATSDAGTGVNEQFF
TRBJ1-6 | TRBV4-3 | - | - | TGCGCCAGCAGCCAAGCTATGAGGAATTCACCCCTCCACTTT | CASSQAMRNSPLHF
TRBJ2-3 | TRBV11-3 | - | - | TGTGCCAGCAGCGCGGGACAGTCCACAGATACGCAGTATTTT | CASSAGQSTDTQYF
TRBJ2-7 | TRBV2 | - | - | TGTGCCAGCAGTGGGGGGCAGATCCACGAGCAGTACTTC | CASSGGQIHEQYF
TRBJ2-3 | TRBV9 | - | TRBD2 | TGTGCCAGCAGCGTAGTAGCGGGGGTAAGCACAGATACGCAGTATTTT | CASSVVAGVSTDTQYF
TRBJ1-3 | TRBV19 | - | TRBD1 | TGTGCCAGTAGAGGGACAGGGGCAGGAAACACCATATATTTT | CASRGTGAGNTIYF
TRBJ1-5 | TRBV27 | - | TRBD1 | TGTGCCAGCAGTCCCCAAACCGGGACAGGGGGAAGTCAGCCCCAGCATTTT | CASSPQTGTGGSQPQHF
TRBJ1-1 | TRBV13 | - | TRBD1 | TGTGCCAGCAGCTCGAACAGGGGGGACACTGAAGCTTTCTTT | CASSSNRGDTEAFF
TRBJ2-7 | TRBV15 | - | - | TGTGCCACCAGCAGAGCATACCAGACCTACGAGCAGTACTTC | CATSRAYQTYEQYF